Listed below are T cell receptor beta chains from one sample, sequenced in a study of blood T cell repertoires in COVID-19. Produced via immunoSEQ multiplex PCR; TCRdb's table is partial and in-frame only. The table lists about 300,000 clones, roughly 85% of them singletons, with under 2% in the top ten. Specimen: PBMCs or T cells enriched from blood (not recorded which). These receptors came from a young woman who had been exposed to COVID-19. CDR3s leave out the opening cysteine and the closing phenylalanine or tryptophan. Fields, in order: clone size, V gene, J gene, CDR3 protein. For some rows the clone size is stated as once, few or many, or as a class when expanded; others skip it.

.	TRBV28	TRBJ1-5	ASSLRGVTSQPQH
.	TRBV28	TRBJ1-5	ASSSGQPSLEPQH
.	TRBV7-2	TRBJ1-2	ASSLRRTPFNYGYT
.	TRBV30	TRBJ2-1	AWSAIGTSDFSYNEQF
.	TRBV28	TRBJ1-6	ASSSITGLSSPLH
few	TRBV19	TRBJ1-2	ASSPRDRSRGYT
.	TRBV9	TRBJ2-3	ASSVGQGSSTDTQY
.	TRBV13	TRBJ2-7	ASSFPRGGPYEQY
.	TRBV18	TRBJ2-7	ASSPERQGISEQY
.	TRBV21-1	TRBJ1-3	ASSKVSGGKAGNTIY
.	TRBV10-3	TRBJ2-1	ATETGTSGRAGHEQF
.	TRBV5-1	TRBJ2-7	ASSLLAESSYEQY
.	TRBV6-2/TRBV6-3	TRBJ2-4	ASSYRTDLAKNIQY
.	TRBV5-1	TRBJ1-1	ASSTTTGLNTEAF
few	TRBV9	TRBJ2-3	ASSTLAGASTDTQY
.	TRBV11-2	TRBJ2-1	ASSLVRGRGNEQF
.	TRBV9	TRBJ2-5	ASSVLSGGQETQY
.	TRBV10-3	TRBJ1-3	AISDSGFVSGNTIY
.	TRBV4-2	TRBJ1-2	ASSQAITGVAYGYT
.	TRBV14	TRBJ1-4	ASSRSLTNEKLF
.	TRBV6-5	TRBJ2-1	ASSYYGGGPGNEQF
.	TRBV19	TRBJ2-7	ASSIPGGGLYEQY
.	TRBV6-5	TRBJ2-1	ASSLVGVNNEQF
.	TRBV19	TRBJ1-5	ASSMTGPQPQH
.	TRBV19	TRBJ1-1	ASSLGILVWNTEAF
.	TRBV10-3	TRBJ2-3	AIRPGQGSDTQY